A single sample gave rise to the 19 T cell receptor beta chains below, sequenced in a study of regulatory T cells in long-lasting Graves disease. Specified time point: newly diagnosed GD, antithyroid drugs for less than 3 months. Construction of the TCR library relied on RNA isolated from PBMCs. TCR beta libraries were built with iRepertoire HTBI primers and Arm-PCR of CDR3 regions. TCRdb used MiXCR to reprocess the multiplex PCR reads, holding one entry per CDR3 protein. The profile covers 400,000 to 500,000 distinct CDR3 sequences, with about 17% appearing a single time and around a tenth taken by the ten largest. This same sample was also taken into another study, of T cells in Graves' hyperthyroidism and ophthalmopathy.

Here the sequenced sample was peripheral blood mononuclear cells (PBMCs), taken at new diagnosis, from a patient treated with antithyroid drugs. The origin of the receptors is a woman aged 25 to 39 with Graves disease.

The rearrangement links TRBV7-2 to TRBJ2-5; the match to TRBD2 covers 8 bases. Germline CDR1 SGHTA, CDR2 FQGNSA. V trimming: 2 bases; J trimming: 6 bases; junction bases outside the gene matches: 14. The CDR3 consists of 17 residues. The CDR3 loop reads CASSLTGQSGSRKTQYF. The CDR3 DNA is TGTGCCAGCAGCTTAACGGGCCAGAGCGGGAGTAGGAAGACCCAGTACTTC.

This clonotype occurred many times. The rearrangement links TRBV28 to TRBJ1-1; D is uncertain. The V gene lost 3 bases and the J gene lost 0 bases, with 26 bases spanning the gap. Germline V gene data show CDR1 as MDHEN and CDR2 as SYDVKM. This CDR3 is built from 20 residues. The CDR3 here is CASSFGPSWLDPPMNTEAFF. DNA for the CDR3: TGTGCCAGCAGTTTCGGCCCAAGTTGGCTGGACCCTCCCATGAACACTGAAGCTTTCTTT.

This clonotype was seen ten or more times. The rearrangement uses TRBV7-2 and TRBJ2-1; 7 bases map to TRBD2. The ends lost 5 bases at V and 6 bases at J; junction bases unmatched: 7. The V gene's germline CDR1 is SGHTA and CDR2 FQGNSA. The CDR3 covers 14 residues. The DNA of the CDR3 is TGTGCCAGCAGCACTCTAGCGGACCCCAATGAGCAGTTCTTC. It translates to CASSTLADPNEQFF.

This clonotype showed up many times. The chain joins TRBV20-1 to TRBJ2-5; 8 positions agree with TRBD2. V was clipped by 6 bases and J by 2 bases; unmatched bases: 11. Germline CDR1 DFQATT, CDR2 SNEGSKA (reference sequence). The CDR3 loop spans 15 amino acids. DNA of the CDR3: TGCAGTGCCAAAACCCCCAGCGGGAGACAAGAGACCCAGTACTTC. Its translation is CSAKTPSGRQETQYF.

This clonotype appeared many times. The chain links TRBV7-2 to TRBJ1-1; possibly TRBD1 for D (5 bases). V was clipped by 5 bases and J by 12 bases, with 22 bases between them. The CDR3 extends over 14 amino acids. Germline CDR1 and CDR2: SGHTA and FQGNSA. CDR3 DNA: TGTGCCAGCAGCCCCACAGGTGGGGCGGTGGGATCTTTCTTT. Its protein product is CASSPTGGAVGSFF.

The chain uses TRBV27 and TRBJ2-6, with TRBD1 identical over 11 bases. V shed 8 bases, J shed 0 bases, and the junction held 6 bases outside the gene matches. There are 17 residues in the CDR3. CDR1 MNHEY and CDR2 SMNVEV come from the germline V gene (reference sequence). The DNA of the CDR3 is TGTGCCAGCTCCGGGACAGGGGGTCTCTCTGGGGCCAACGTCCTGACTTTC. This encodes CASSGTGGLSGANVLTF.

This clonotype was seen at least ten times. The genes are TRBV20-1 and TRBJ1-2; D remains unclear. The CDR3 sequence is 11 residues long. Germline V gene lookup returns CDR1 DFQATT and CDR2 SNEGSKA (reference sequence). V was shortened by 5 bases and J by 11 bases, with 15 bases between the two germline ends. In nucleotides, the CDR3 is TGCAGTGCTTCTCGGGTAGCCCAATACACCTTC. This translates into CSASRVAQYTF.

In its sample, this clonotype was seen many times. CDR3 bases: TGTGCCAGCATGGCAGACAATCAGCCCCAGCATTTT. It yields the protein CASMADNQPQHF. The chain has TRBV28 and TRBJ1-5, with D uncertain. Trimming removed 7 bases at V and 3 bases at J, with 7 bases between. The CDR3 runs 12 residues. Germline V gives CDR1 MDHEN, CDR2 SYDVKM.

The rearrangement uses TRBV20-1 and TRBJ2-7; 15 bases line up with TRBD2. CDR1 is DFQATT, CDR2 SNEGSKA, per germline (reference sequence). J lost 3 bases, V lost 0 bases, and 9 bases had no gene match. There are 18 residues in the CDR3. CDR3 loop: CSARDSGLAGGFHYEQYF. The CDR3 DNA is TGCAGTGCTAGAGATTCAGGACTAGCGGGAGGGTTCCACTACGAGCAGTACTTC.

This clonotype was seen many times. V and J are TRBV28 and TRBJ2-7; D remains unclear. Germline V gene lookup returns CDR1 MDHEN and CDR2 SYDVKM. The V end lost 3 bases, the J end lost 2 bases, and 11 bases lay between the germline ends. The CDR3 runs 14 residues. Here the CDR3 DNA reads TGTGCCAGCAGTTTTCTGCGGTCGCCCTACGAGCAGTACTTC. It encodes CASSFLRSPYEQYF.

In the case of this clonotype: A much larger clone is a single base away; this may be a read error. The V and J genes are TRBV18 and TRBJ2-5, with 12 bases that match TRBD2. From germline, CDR1 is KGHSH and CDR2 LQKENI. The CDR3 totals 16 residues. V lost 6 bases and J lost 4; bases outside the gene matches: 9. CDR3 DNA sequence: TGTGCCAGCTCCCCAGAGACTAGCGGGAGCGGAGAGACCCAGTACTTC. This codes for CASSPETSGSGETQYF. The entire variable domain, with the rest obtained from reference TRBV18 and TRBJ2-5, is as follows: NAGVMQNPRHLVRRRGQEARLRCSPMKGHSHVYWYRQLPEEGLKFMVYLQKENIIDESGMPKERFSAEFPKEGPSILRIQQVVRGDSAAYFCASSPETSGSGETQYFGPGTRLLVL.

This clonotype was observed at least ten times. The chain has TRBV3-1 and TRBJ2-7, with TRBD2 matching 8 bases. V shed 2 bases, J shed 5 bases, and the junction held 8 bases outside the gene matches. The CDR3 runs to 15 residues. CDR1 is LGHDT and CDR2 is YNNKEL in the germline V gene (reference sequence). CDR3 in DNA: TGTGCCAGCAGCCAATTGAACCAGCGGGAGAACGAGCAGTACTTC. The encoded protein is CASSQLNQRENEQYF.

This clonotype has ten or more counts. The chain carries TRBV28 and TRBJ1-2, with no clear D. CDR3 size: 12 residues. V was trimmed by 5 bases and J by 5 bases, leaving 9 bases between them. Germline loops: CDR1 MDHEN, CDR2 SYDVKM. The CDR3 nucleotides are TGTGCCAGCAGTGCAGAACTTTATGGCTACACCTTC. Its protein product is CASSAELYGYTF.

This clonotype has a count of ten or more. The chain uses TRBV15 and TRBJ2-3; D unclear. Trimming cost V 1 base and J 1 base, with 9 bases left between them. Germline loops: CDR1 LNHNV, CDR2 YYDKDF (reference sequence). This CDR3 is 15 amino acids long. CDR3 loop: CATSRAKTRTDTQYF. CDR3 nucleotide sequence: TGTGCCACCAGCAGAGCTAAGACCCGCACAGATACGCAGTATTTT.

This clonotype came up many times. The genes are TRBV11-2 and TRBJ2-2; D not certain. The CDR3 loop spans 12 amino acids. The ends were cut back, 0 bases at V and 6 bases at J, with 2 bases in the middle. CDR1 and CDR2 (germline): SGHAT, FQNNGV. CDR3 region: CASSLEPGELFF. Written as DNA, the CDR3 is TGTGCCAGCAGCTTAGAACCCGGGGAGCTGTTTTTT.

This clonotype was seen ten or more times. The chain recombines TRBV20-1 with TRBJ1-6; D is uncertain. The CDR3 has 16 residues. V lost 0 bases and J lost 9, with 18 bases in between. Germline V gene lookup returns CDR1 DFQATT and CDR2 SNEGSKA (reference sequence). Written as DNA, the CDR3 is TGCAGTGCTAGAGATGAGAAATTGGGGTTTCGTTCACCCCTCCACTTT. This gives the protein CSARDEKLGFRSPLHF.

Ten or more counts support this clonotype. The J gene is TRBJ2-1, the V gene TRBV7-2; 10 nucleotides line up with TRBD2. The CDR3 sequence is 13 residues long. CDR1 and CDR2 from the germline V gene are SGHTA and FQGNSA. V trimming: 3 bases; J trimming: 10 bases; junction bases outside the gene matches: 3. The DNA of the CDR3 is TGTGCCAGCAGCTTTCCGGGACTAGCGGAGCAGTTCTTC. Encoded protein: CASSFPGLAEQFF. Full variable domain (missing parts from reference TRBV7-2 and TRBJ2-1): GAGVSQSPSNKVTEKGKDVELRCDPISGHTALYWYRQSLGQGLEFLIYFQGNSAPDKSGLPSDRFSAERTGGSVSTLTIQRTQQEDSAVYLCASSFPGLAEQFFGPGTRLTVL.

This clonotype was counted between two and nine times. CDR3 sequence: CASSLLRQGYHSYNSPLHF. CDR3 coding DNA: TGTGCCAGCAGCTTACTTAGACAGGGGTACCACTCCTATAATTCACCCCTCCACTTT. The V call is TRBV7-8, the J call TRBJ1-6; 8 nucleotides line up with TRBD1. Germline CDR1 SGHVS, CDR2 FQNEAQ. The J segment lost 0 bases and the V segment lost 2 bases, leaving 9 bases of the junction unmatched. This CDR3 has 19 amino acids. The full variable domain, with the rest looked up from reference TRBV7-8 and TRBJ1-6, is GAGVSQSPRYKVAKRGQDVALRCDPISGHVSLFWYQQALGQGPEFLTYFQNEAQLDKSGLPSDRFFAERPEGSVSTLKIQRTQQEDSAVYLCASSLLRQGYHSYNSPLHFGNGTRLTVT.

Points on this clonotype: Given a far larger clone just one base away, this is likely a sequencing read error. The chain uses TRBV20-1 and TRBJ2-1; 9 positions match TRBD1. The CDR3 covers 15 residues. The germline CDR1 and CDR2 sequences are DFQATT and SNEGSKA (reference sequence). V dropped 3 bases and J dropped 10; count of bases not matched to a gene: 13. Here the CDR3 DNA reads TGCAGTGCTAGCCCGGGACAGGGAGGGCCCTACGAGCAGTTCTTC. Translated: CSASPGQGGPYEQFF.